What follows are 20 T cell receptor beta chains derived from one specimen sequenced in a study of beta chain features in type 1 diabetes. Expressed TCRB transcripts were sequenced, since all the RNA that had been isolated was reverse transcribed. The data were produced by immunoSEQ multiplex PCR, yet TCRdb's version contains in-frame clones alone and is incomplete. The table includes under 450,000 clones, around 14% detected once. Material: naive CD4+ T cells from blood. These receptors all come from a young man in good health.

In its sample, this clone was seen a few times. This rearrangement joins TRBV2 to TRBJ2-3; 8 bases map to TRBD2. This CDR3 contains 14 residues. Germline V CDR1 and CDR2: SNHLY, FYNNEI. The V gene end was trimmed by 5 bases and the J gene end by 5 bases; junction bases not matched to a gene: 6. In nucleotides, the CDR3 is TGTGCCAGCAGTACTAGCGGTGGGGGAGATACGCAGTATTTT. Its protein is CASSTSGGGDTQYF.

This clone was seen more than once but under ten times. V gene TRBV19 combines with J gene TRBJ2-7; no definite D call. The CDR3 consists of 13 residues. CDR1 is LNHDA, CDR2 SQIVND, per germline (reference sequence). Trimming pared 3 bases from V and 2 bases from J, leaving 8 bases between. The CDR3 protein is CASSIGYAYEQYF. The CDR3, as DNA: TGTGCCAGTAGTATCGGATACGCCTACGAGCAGTACTTC.

The V call is TRBV5-1, the J call TRBJ2-5; 9 nucleotides match TRBD2. The germline gives CDR1 SGHRS, CDR2 YFSETQ. The CDR3 spans 15 residues. J was trimmed by 3 bases and V by 4 bases; bases with no gene match: 7. As DNA, the CDR3 is TGCGCCAGCAGCATAGGGACTAGCCCTGAAGAGACCCAGTACTTC. Translating it yields CASSIGTSPEETQYF.

There are a few counts of this clone. The rearrangement joins TRBV2 to TRBJ2-3; D is undetermined. The ends were cut back, 3 bases at V and 4 bases at J, with 8 bases in the middle. The CDR3 spans 13 residues. Germline V gives CDR1 SNHLY, CDR2 FYNNEI. CDR3 residues: CASSEVLADTQYF. The CDR3 nucleotides are TGTGCCAGCAGTGAGGTGTTGGCAGATACGCAGTATTTT.

This clone appeared a few times. The chain is built from TRBV29-1 and TRBJ1-2; no clear D gene. V gave up 7 bases and J gave up 8 bases, with 17 bases separating them. Germline values: CDR1 SQVTM, CDR2 ANQGSEA. The CDR3 runs 12 residues. The CDR3 spells CSAEGGSKGYTF. In nucleotides, the CDR3 is TGCAGCGCCGAGGGAGGGTCTAAGGGCTACACCTTC.

This clone appeared a few times. V gene TRBV6-5 combines with J gene TRBJ2-2; no clear D gene. The CDR3 has 12 residues. Between the trimmed V and J ends, which lost 6 bases and 2 bases, there was a span of 4 bases. CDR1 and CDR2 from the germline V gene are MNHEY and SVGAGI. This CDR3 reads CASRSNTGELFF. The CDR3 nucleotides are TGTGCCAGCAGGAGTAACACCGGGGAGCTGTTTTTT.

The V call is TRBV7-2, the J call TRBJ1-1, with D hard to call. Trimming pared 5 bases from V and 0 bases from J, leaving 13 bases between. From germline, CDR1 is SGHTA and CDR2 FQGNSA. CDR3 length: 15 residues. The CDR3 sequence: CASSGSPIMNTEAFF. CDR3 sequence (DNA): TGTGCCAGCAGCGGGAGCCCTATAATGAACACTGAAGCTTTCTTT.

This clone came up many times. CDR3 bases: TGTGCCAGCAGCCAAGGGACAGGGAGTGTCAATGAGCAGTTCTTC. The encoded protein is CASSQGTGSVNEQFF. The chain employs TRBV16 and TRBJ2-1; the match to TRBD1 covers 9 bases. CDR3 length: 15 residues. CDR1 KGHSY and CDR2 FQNENV come from the germline V gene. Trimming took 2 bases from V and 6 from J; bases not matched to a gene: 5.

V usage is TRBV30 and J usage is TRBJ1-1; 8 bases are shared with TRBD1. Germline V gene lookup returns CDR1 GTSNPN and CDR2 SVGIG (reference sequence). This CDR3 region has 15 residues. V was pared by 3 bases and J by 0 bases, with 6 bases of the junction left unmatched. DNA for the CDR3: TGTGCCTGGAGGACGGACAGGGTATTGAACACTGAAGCTTTCTTT. Its protein product is CAWRTDRVLNTEAFF.

The rearrangement joins TRBV18 to TRBJ2-7, with D perhaps matching TRBD1 (5 bases). V was pared by 2 bases and J by 4 bases, with 15 bases between. Per germline, CDR1 KGHSH and CDR2 LQKENI. There are 15 residues in the CDR3. As DNA, the CDR3 is TGTGCCAGCTCACCAGGGGCTAGAAAGGGATACGAGCAGTACGTC. This gives the protein CASSPGARKGYEQYV.

This CDR3 reads CASSELGGSYNEQFF. CDR3 nucleotide sequence: TGTGCCAGCAGTGAATTAGGGGGCTCCTACAATGAGCAGTTCTTC. V gene TRBV25-1 combines with J gene TRBJ2-1; D possibly corresponds to TRBD1 (6 bases). This CDR3 spans 15 amino acids. The V gene lost 1 base and the J gene lost 0 bases, with 7 bases spanning the gap. Germline CDR1 reads MGHDK; CDR2 reads SYGVNS.

The V gene is TRBV5-1, the J gene TRBJ2-3; 14 nucleotides match TRBD2. Germline CDR1 is SGHRS and CDR2 is YFSETQ. This CDR3 region has 18 residues. The trim removed 3 bases at V and 0 bases at J, leaving 6 bases unmatched. CDR3 protein: CASSSGLAGGGSTDTQYF. CDR3 sequence (DNA): TGCGCCAGCAGCTCTGGACTAGCGGGGGGCGGCAGCACAGATACGCAGTATTTT.

This chain uses TRBV5-4 with TRBJ1-1; no definite D call. The V gene lost 0 bases and the J gene lost 0 bases, with 6 bases spanning the gap. Germline CDR1 reads SGHNT; CDR2 reads YYREEE (reference sequence). The length of the CDR3 is 14 residues. CDR3 in DNA: TGTGCCAGCAGCTTGGACAGAATGAACACTGAAGCTTTCTTT. Encoded protein: CASSLDRMNTEAFF.

This chain connects TRBV19 to TRBJ2-1, with TRBD2 matching over 12 bases. The CDR3 contains 19 residues. V lost 7 bases and J lost 0; bases outside the gene matches: 13. Germline-derived CDR1 and CDR2 are LNHDA and SQIVND (reference sequence). This CDR3 reads CASTPHLSTSGSSYNEQFF. DNA of the CDR3: TGTGCCAGTACTCCCCACCTCTCGACTAGCGGGAGCTCCTACAATGAGCAGTTCTTC.

This rearrangement joins TRBV6-1 to TRBJ1-5; TRBD1 is a possible D gene (6 bases). Germline V gene data show CDR1 as MNHNS and CDR2 as SASEGT. This CDR3 has 15 residues. V lost 6 bases, J lost 2 bases, and 14 bases lay in between. DNA of the CDR3: TGTGCCAGCAGAACACAGGGTTATGGCAATCAGCCCCAGCATTTT. Its translation is CASRTQGYGNQPQHF.

There are a few counts of this clone. Here the CDR3 reads CASSPLGGTGKGYTEAFF. CDR3 DNA: TGTGCCAGCAGTCCCCTTGGGGGGACAGGGAAGGGGTACACTGAAGCTTTCTTT. The chain couples TRBV25-1 to TRBJ1-1; 9 bases are a match to TRBD1. CDR1 and CDR2 from the germline V gene are MGHDK and SYGVNS. Trimming cost V 5 bases and J 3 bases; bases outside gene matches: 16. This CDR3 is built from 18 residues.

This clone came up a few times. The gene calls are TRBV27 and TRBJ2-1; 7 bases fit TRBD1. V shed 6 bases, J shed 2 bases, and the junction held 7 bases outside the gene matches. CDR3 length equals 15 residues. The V gene's germline CDR1 is MNHEY and CDR2 SMNVEV (reference sequence). The chain's CDR3 is CASRSRGSTYNEQFF. The CDR3 coding sequence is TGTGCCAGCAGAAGCAGGGGGTCCACCTACAATGAGCAGTTCTTC.

The sample holds a few counts of this clone. The chain combines TRBV6-6 with TRBJ2-1; 7 bases map to TRBD2. Losses at the gene ends were 0 bases for V and 5 bases for J; bases not matched to a gene: 7. Germline V gene lookup returns CDR1 MNHNY and CDR2 SVGAGI (reference sequence). The CDR3 extends over 16 amino acids. The DNA of the CDR3 is TGTGCCAGCAGTTACTCCTTACTAGCGAATAACAATGAGCAGTTCTTC. Its translation is CASSYSLLANNNEQFF.

This chain connects TRBV29-1 to TRBJ2-1, with D tentatively TRBD2 (5 bases). The V gene's germline CDR1 is SQVTM and CDR2 ANQGSEA. The CDR3 is made up of 14 amino acids. Trimming pared 7 bases from V and 7 bases from J, leaving 20 bases between. CDR3 protein: CSAGGETRGNEQFF. The CDR3 DNA reads as TGCAGCGCTGGTGGGGAAACTAGAGGAAATGAGCAGTTCTTC.

The V call is TRBV29-1, the J call TRBJ2-7; TRBD2 agrees at 7 bases. The CDR3 consists of 17 residues. J was trimmed by 2 bases and V by 3 bases; bases with no gene match: 16. Germline CDR1 reads SQVTM; CDR2 reads ANQGSEA. This chain's CDR3 is CSVDVEGTIRVPYEQYV. The CDR3 coding sequence is TGCAGCGTTGACGTGGAGGGGACTATCAGAGTCCCCTACGAGCAGTACGTC.